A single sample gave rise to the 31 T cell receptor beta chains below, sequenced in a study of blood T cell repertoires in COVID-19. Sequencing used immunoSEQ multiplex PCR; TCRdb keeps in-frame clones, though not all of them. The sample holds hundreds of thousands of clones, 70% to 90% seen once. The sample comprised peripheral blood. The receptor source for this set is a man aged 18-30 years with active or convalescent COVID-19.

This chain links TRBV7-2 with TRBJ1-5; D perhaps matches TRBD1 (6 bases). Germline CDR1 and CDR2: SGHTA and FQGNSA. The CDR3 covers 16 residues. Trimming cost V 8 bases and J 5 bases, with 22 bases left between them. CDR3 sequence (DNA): TGTGCCAGCTCCCGCAGGCGATTTGGGGGCGATCAGCCCCAGCATTTT. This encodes CASSRRRFGGDQPQHF.

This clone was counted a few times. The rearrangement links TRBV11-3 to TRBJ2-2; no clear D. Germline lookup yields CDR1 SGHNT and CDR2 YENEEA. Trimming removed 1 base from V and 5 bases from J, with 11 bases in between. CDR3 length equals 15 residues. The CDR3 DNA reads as TGTGCCAGCAGCTTAGTAGCAGCCCTAACCGGGGAGCTGTTTTTT. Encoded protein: CASSLVAALTGELFF.

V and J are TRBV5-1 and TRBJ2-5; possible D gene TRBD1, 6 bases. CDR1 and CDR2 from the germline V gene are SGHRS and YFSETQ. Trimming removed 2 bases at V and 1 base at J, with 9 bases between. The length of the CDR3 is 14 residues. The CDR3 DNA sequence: TGCGCCAGCAGCTTAACAGGGTTCCAAGAGACCCAGTACTTC. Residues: CASSLTGFQETQYF.

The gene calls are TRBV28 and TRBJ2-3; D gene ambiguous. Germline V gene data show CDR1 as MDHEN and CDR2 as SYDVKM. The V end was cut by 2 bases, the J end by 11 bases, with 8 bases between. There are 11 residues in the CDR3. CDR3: CASSLHPRQYF. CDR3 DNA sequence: TGTGCCAGCAGTTTACACCCGAGGCAGTATTTT.

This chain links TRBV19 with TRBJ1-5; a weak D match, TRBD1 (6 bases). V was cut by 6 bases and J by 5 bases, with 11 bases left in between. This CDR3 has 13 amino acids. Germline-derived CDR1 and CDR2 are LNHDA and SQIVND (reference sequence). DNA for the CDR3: TGTGCCAGTAGAGGGGGTTGGGATCAGCCCCAGCATTTT. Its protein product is CASRGGWDQPQHF. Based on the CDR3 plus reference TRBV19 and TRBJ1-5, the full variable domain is DGGITQSPKYLFRKEGQNVTLSCEQNLNHDAMYWYRQDPGQGLRLIYYSQIVNDFQKGDIAEGYSVSREKKESFPLTVTSAQKNPTAFYLCASRGGWDQPQHFGDGTRLSIL.

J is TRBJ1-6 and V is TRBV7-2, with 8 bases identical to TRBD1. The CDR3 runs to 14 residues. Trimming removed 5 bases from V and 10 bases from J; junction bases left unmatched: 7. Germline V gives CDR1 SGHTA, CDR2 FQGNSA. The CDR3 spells CASSLQGAASPLHF. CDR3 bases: TGTGCCAGCAGCCTTCAGGGGGCTGCATCACCCCTCCACTTT.

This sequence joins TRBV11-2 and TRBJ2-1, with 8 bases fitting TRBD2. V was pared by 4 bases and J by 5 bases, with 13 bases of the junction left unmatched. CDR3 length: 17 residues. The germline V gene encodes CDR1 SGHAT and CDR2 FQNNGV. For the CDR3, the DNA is TGTGCCAGCAGCTCACCTGGACTAGCTCGTTACGACAATGAGCAGTTCTTC. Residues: CASSSPGLARYDNEQFF.

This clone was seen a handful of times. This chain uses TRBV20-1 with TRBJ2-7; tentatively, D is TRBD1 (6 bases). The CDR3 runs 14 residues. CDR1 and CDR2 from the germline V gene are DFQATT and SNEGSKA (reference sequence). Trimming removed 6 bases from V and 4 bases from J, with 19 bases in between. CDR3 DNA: TGCAGTGCCAGTTCCTCAGGGGTCCTTTACGAGCAGTACTTC. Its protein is CSASSSGVLYEQYF.

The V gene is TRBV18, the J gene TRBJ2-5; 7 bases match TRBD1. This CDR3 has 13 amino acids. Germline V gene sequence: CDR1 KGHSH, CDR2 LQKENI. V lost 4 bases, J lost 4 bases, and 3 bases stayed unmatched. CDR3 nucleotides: TGTGCCAGCTCACAGGGGGCGGGAGAGACCCAGTACTTC. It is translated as CASSQGAGETQYF.

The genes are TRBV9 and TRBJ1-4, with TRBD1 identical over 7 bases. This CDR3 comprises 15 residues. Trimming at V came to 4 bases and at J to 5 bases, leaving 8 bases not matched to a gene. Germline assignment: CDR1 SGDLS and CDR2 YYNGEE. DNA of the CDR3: TGTGCCAGCAGCACATTGGGCAGGGGGAATGAAAAACTGTTTTTT. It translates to CASSTLGRGNEKLFF.

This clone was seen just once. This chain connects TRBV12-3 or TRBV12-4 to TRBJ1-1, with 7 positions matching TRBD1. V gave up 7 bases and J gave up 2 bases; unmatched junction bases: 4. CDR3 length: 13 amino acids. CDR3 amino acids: CASNQGGNTEAFF. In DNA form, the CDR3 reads TGTGCCAGCAATCAAGGGGGCAACACTGAAGCTTTCTTT.

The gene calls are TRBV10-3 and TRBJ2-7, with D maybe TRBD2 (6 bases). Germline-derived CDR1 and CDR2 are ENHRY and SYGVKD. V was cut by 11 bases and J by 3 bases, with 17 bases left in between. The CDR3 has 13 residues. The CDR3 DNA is TGTGCCGTTAAGCCAGCGGAGGGCTACGAGCAGTACTTC. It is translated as CAVKPAEGYEQYF.

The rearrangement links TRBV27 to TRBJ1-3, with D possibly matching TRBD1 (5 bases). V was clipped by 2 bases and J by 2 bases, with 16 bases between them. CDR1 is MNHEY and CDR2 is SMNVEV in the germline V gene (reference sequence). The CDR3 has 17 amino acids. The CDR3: CASSLTGPILTGNTIYF. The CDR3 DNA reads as TGTGCCAGCAGTTTAACAGGCCCGATCCTCACTGGAAACACCATATATTTT.

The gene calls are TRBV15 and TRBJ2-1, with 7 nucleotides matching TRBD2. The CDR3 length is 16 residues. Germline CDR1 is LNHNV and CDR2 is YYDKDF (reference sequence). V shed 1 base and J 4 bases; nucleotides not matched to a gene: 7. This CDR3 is CATSRGPGGGYNEQFF. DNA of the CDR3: TGTGCCACCAGCAGAGGACCGGGAGGTGGATACAATGAGCAGTTCTTC.

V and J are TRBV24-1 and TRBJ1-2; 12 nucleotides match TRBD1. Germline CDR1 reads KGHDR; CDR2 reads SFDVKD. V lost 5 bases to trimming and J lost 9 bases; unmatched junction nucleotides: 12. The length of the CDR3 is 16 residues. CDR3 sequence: CATSGKDGTGGFSYTF. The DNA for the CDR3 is TGTGCCACCAGTGGGAAAGACGGGACAGGGGGCTTTAGCTACACCTTC.

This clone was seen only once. The CDR3 sequence is CASSRLAGAPETQYF. CDR3 in DNA: TGTGCCAGCAGCCGACTAGCGGGAGCCCCAGAGACCCAGTACTTC. The chain employs TRBV4-2 and TRBJ2-5; 12 positions match TRBD2. The CDR3 covers 15 residues. V lost 4 bases and J lost 4; bases outside the gene matches: 4. CDR1 and CDR2 (germline): LGHNA, YNFKEQ.

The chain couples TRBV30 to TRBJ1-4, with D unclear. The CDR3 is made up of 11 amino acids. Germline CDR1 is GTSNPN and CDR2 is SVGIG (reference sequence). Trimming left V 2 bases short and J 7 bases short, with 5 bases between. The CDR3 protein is CAWSHFEKLFF. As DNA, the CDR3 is TGTGCCTGGAGTCACTTTGAAAAACTGTTTTTT.

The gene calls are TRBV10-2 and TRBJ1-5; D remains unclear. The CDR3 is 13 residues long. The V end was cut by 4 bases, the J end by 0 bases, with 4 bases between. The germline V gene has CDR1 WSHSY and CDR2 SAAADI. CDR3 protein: CASSATSNQPQHF. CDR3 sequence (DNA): TGCGCCAGCAGTGCTACTAGCAATCAGCCCCAGCATTTT.

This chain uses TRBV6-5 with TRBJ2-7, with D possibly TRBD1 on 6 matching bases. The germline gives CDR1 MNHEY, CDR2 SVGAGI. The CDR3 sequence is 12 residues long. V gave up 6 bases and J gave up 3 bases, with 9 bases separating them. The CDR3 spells CASSGDIYEQYF. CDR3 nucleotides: TGTGCCAGCAGCGGGGACATCTACGAGCAGTACTTC.

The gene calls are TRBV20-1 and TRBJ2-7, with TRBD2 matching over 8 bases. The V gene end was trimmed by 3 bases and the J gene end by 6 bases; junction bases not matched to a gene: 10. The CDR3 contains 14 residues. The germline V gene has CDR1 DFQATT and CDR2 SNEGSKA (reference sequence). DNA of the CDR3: TGCAGTGCTAGTGAACGAAGCGGGAGCGGCGAGCAGTACTTC. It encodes CSASERSGSGEQYF.

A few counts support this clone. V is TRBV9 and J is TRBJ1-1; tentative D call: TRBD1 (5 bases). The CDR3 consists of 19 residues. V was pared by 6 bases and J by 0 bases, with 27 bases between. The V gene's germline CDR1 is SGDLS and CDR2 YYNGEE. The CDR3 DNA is TGTGCCAGCACCCATCCCCTGGGGTCAGAGGGGACTATGAACACTGAAGCTTTCTTT. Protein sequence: CASTHPLGSEGTMNTEAFF.

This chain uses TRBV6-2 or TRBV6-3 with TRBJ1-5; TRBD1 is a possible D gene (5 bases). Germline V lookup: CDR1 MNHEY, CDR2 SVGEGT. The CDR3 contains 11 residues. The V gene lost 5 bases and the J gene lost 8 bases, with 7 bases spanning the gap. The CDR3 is CASSDREPQHF. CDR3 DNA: TGTGCCAGCAGTGACAGAGAGCCCCAGCATTTT.

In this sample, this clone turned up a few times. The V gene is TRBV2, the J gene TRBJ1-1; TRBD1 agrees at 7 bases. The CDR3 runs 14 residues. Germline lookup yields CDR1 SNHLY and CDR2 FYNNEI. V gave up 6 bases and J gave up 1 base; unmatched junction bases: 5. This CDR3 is CASSQQGWNTEAFF. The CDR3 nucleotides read TGTGCCAGCAGCCAACAGGGGTGGAACACTGAAGCTTTCTTT.

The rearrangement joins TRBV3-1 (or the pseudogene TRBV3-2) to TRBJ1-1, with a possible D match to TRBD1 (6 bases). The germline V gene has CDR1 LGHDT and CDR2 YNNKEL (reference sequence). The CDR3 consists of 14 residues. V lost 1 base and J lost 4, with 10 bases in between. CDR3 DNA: TGTGCCAGCAGCCAAGCAGGGGTTGGCACTGAAGCTTTCTTT. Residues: CASSQAGVGTEAFF.

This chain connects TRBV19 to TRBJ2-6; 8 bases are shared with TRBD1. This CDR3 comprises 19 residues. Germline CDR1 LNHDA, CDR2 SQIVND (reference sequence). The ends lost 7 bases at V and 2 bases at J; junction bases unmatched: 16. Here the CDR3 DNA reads TGTGCCAGTATTGGGTCCCGGGACAGGCCATCAACTGGGGCCAACGTCCTGACTTTC. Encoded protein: CASIGSRDRPSTGANVLTF.

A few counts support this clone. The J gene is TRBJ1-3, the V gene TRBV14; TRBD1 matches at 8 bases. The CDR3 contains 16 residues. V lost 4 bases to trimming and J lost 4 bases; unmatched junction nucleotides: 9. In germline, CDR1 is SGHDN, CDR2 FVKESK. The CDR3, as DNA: TGTGCCAGCAGCCTGGGCCAGGGGGCCAGGGGAAACACCATATATTTT. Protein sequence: CASSLGQGARGNTIYF.

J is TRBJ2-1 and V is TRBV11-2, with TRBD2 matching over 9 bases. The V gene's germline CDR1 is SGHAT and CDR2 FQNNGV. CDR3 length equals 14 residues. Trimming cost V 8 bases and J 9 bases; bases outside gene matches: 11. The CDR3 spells CASFQAGGGGEQFF. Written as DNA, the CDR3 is TGTGCCAGCTTTCAAGCGGGAGGCGGGGGTGAGCAGTTCTTC.

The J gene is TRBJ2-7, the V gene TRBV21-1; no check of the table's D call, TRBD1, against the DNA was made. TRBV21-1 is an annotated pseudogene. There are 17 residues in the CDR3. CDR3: CASSIGSHRDSAYEQYF. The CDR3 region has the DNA TGTGCCAGCAGCATAGGCAGCCACCGGGACAGTGCCTACGAGCAGTACTTC.

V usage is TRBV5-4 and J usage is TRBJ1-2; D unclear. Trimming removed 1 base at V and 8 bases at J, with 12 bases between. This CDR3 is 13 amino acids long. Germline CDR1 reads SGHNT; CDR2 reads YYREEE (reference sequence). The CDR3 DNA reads TGTGCCAGCAGCTTGCTCCGAGAGGCGGGCTACACCTTC. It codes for CASSLLREAGYTF. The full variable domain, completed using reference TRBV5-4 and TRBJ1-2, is ETGVTQSPTHLIKTRGQQVTLRCSSQSGHNTVSWYQQALGQGPQFIFQYYREEENGRGNFPPRFSGLQFPNYSSELNVNALELDDSALYLCASSLLREAGYTFGSGTRLTVV.

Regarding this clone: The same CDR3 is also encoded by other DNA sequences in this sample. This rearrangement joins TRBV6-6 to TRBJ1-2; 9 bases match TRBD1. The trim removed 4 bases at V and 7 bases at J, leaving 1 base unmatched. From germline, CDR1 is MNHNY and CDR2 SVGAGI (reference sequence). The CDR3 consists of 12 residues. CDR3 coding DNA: TGTGCCAGCAGTTCGACAGGGGGTGGCTACACCTTC. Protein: CASSSTGGGYTF.

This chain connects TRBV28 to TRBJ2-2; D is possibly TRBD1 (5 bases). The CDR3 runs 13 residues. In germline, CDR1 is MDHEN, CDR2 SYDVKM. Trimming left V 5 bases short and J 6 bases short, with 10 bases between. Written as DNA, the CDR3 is TGTGCCAGCAGTCCTCAGGGTTCCGGGGAGCTGTTTTTT. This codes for CASSPQGSGELFF.